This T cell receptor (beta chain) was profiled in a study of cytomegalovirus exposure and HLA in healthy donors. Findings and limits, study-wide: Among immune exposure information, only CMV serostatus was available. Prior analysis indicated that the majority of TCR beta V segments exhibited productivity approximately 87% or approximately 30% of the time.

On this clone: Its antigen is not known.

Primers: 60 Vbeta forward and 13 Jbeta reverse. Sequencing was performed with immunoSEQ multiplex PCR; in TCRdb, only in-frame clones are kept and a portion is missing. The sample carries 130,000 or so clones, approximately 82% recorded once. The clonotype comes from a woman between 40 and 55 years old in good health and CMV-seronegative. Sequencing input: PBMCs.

The CDR3 sequence is CASSLPQTYNEQFF. CDR3 DNA: TGTGCCAGCAGCTTACCCCAAACCTACAATGAGCAGTTCTTC. J is TRBJ2-1 and V is TRBV7-2, with D unclear. CDR3 size: 14 residues. Trimming cost V 2 bases and J 2 bases, with 7 bases left between them. Per germline, CDR1 SGHTA and CDR2 FQGNSA.